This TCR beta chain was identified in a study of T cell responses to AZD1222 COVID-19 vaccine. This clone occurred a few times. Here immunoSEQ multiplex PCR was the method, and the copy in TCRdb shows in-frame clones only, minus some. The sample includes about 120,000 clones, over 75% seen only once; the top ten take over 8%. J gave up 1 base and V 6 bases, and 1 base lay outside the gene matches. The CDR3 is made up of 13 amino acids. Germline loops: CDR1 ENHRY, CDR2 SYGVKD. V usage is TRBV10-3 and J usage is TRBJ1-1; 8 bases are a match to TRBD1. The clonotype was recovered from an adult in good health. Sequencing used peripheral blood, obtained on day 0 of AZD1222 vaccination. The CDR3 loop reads CAIRGTGNTEAFF. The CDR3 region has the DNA TGTGCCATCAGGGGGACAGGGAACACTGAAGCTTTCTTT.